The present T cell receptor beta chain was sequenced within a study of CD8+CD57+ T cells in acquired aplastic anemia. As for the study in general: CD4+ and CD8+ cells, once sorted, gave DNA averaging roughly 3.2 ug. Study conclusions and caveats: It was found that under 30 CD8+ CDR3 sequences were shared between patients and controls.

CDR3 and TCR beta VDJ profiling relied on genomic DNA as the template. TCRdb analysed the reads with MiXCR anew, one entry per CDR3 protein. The data contain approximately 190,000 distinct CDR3 sequences, roughly 64% of them singletons. This CDR3 has 13 residues. V lost 3 bases, J lost 5 bases, and 4 bases stayed unmatched. Germline lookup yields CDR1 SGHVS and CDR2 FQNEAQ. This clonotype occurred once. Its antigen is as yet unknown. The chain joins TRBV7-8 to TRBJ2-7; 7 nucleotides line up with TRBD2. The sample taken for sequencing was sorted CD4+, CD8+, or CD8+CD57+ T cells (not recorded which) from PBMCs. The source of this sequence is a human donor with severe aplastic anemia or a healthy control (not recorded which). Here the CDR3 DNA reads TGTGCCAGCAGCTTTGGGGGGGTTAACGAGCAGTACTTC. Amino acids: CASSFGGVNEQYF. Combining the CDR3 with reference TRBV7-8 and TRBJ2-7 gives the whole variable domain GAGVSQSPRYKVAKRGQDVALRCDPISGHVSLFWYQQALGQGPEFLTYFQNEAQLDKSGLPSDRFFAERPEGSVSTLKIQRTQQEDSAVYLCASSFGGVNEQYFGPGTRLTVT.